This is a list of T cell receptor beta chains from one sample in a study of blood T cells in healthy people across ages. TCRdb recomputed calls from the 5' RACE reads with MiXCR, one row per CDR3 protein. The sample has approximately 880,000 distinct CDR3 sequences, about 48% seen once. The sequencing sample was made of blood. The receptors come from a man aged 25-40 years in good health. Both conserved end residues are part of each CDR3. Fields, in order: J gene, clone size, V gene, CDR3 length, D gene, CDR3 DNA, CDR3 protein. A D gene is named only where the DNA matches it firmly. The size entry is marked missing in some rows and otherwise reads once, few, many or a size class.

TRBJ2-5,-,TRBV5-1,15,-,TGCGCCAGCAGCCCGGCGGACCAGAATAAAGAGACCCAGTACTTC,CASSPADQNKETQYF
TRBJ2-4,-,TRBV30,12,-,TGTGCCTGGAATCAAGGCCGGGGGCGGCAGTACTTC,CAWNQGRGRQYF
TRBJ1-1,few,TRBV5-1,13,-,TGCGCCAGCAGCTTGGATGGGTACACTGAAGCTTTCTTT,CASSLDGYTEAFF
TRBJ2-5,-,TRBV6-2/TRBV6-3,13,-,TGTGCCAGCACGTGGGACTCCTGGGAGACCCAGTACTTC,CASTWDSWETQYF
TRBJ2-5,-,TRBV11-3,15,-,TGTGCCAGCAGCTTAGGAGTCGGGGGAGAAGAGACCCAGTACTTC,CASSLGVGGEETQYF
TRBJ2-3,-,TRBV27,14,-,TGTGCCAGCAGTTTATCGGCCGACACAGATGCGCAGTATTTT,CASSLSADTDAQYF
TRBJ2-3,few,TRBV5-5,18,-,TGTGCCAGCAGCTGGCGCTTCCGGGGAACTACTAGCACAGATACGCAGTATTTT,CASSWRFRGTTSTDTQYF
TRBJ1-2,-,TRBV5-1,14,-,TGCGCCAGCAGCTTGGACGGGGATAACTATGGCTACACCTTC,CASSLDGDNYGYTF
TRBJ2-5,many,TRBV7-2,12,-,TGTGCCAGCAGCTTAGCGCCGGGGACCCAGTACTTC,CASSLAPGTQYF
TRBJ2-7,few,TRBV15,13,-,TGTGTCTATGAGGGGCGTCATACCTACGAGCAGTACTTC,CVYEGRHTYEQYF
TRBJ2-7,few,TRBV12-3/TRBV12-4,15,TRBD1,TGTGCCAGCAGTTCCACAGGGGCGCAGTTGGACGAGCAGTACTTC,CASSSTGAQLDEQYF
TRBJ1-2,-,TRBV29-1,11,-,TGCAGCGTCGGTTGGTGGGACGGCTACACCTTC,CSVGWWDGYTF
TRBJ2-4,-,TRBV10-3,15,-,TGTGCCATCAGTGAGTCGAGGGTGGGGCTTGGCATTCAGTACTTC,CAISESRVGLGIQYF
TRBJ1-2,-,TRBV28,16,TRBD1,TGTGCCAGCAGTTTATCCTTATACGGACAGGGTAATGGCTACACCTTC,CASSLSLYGQGNGYTF
TRBJ2-1,-,TRBV28,19,TRBD2,TGTGCCAGCAGTTTAGCCCTAGCGGGGACGTTTAGCTCCTACAATGAGCAGTTCTTC,CASSLALAGTFSSYNEQFF
TRBJ2-1,few,TRBV29-1,14,-,TGCAGCGTTGAAACGGACAGACCCTACAATGAGCAGTTCTTC,CSVETDRPYNEQFF
TRBJ1-2,once,TRBV29-1,14,-,TGCAGCGAGCGACCGATCGGGAAAGGAGATGGCTACACCTTC,CSERPIGKGDGYTF
TRBJ2-3,-,TRBV20-1,17,TRBD2,TGCAGTGCAGAGGGACTAGCGGGGGCTCCAAGCACAGATACGCAGTATTTT,CSAEGLAGAPSTDTQYF
TRBJ2-3,-,TRBV11-2,15,-,TGTGCCAGCAGCTTAGTTGGGGTAGCTCCCGATACGCAGTATTTT,CASSLVGVAPDTQYF
TRBJ1-2,-,TRBV6-6,11,-,TGCGCCAGCACGTCGGAGGGAGGCTACACCTTC,CASTSEGGYTF
TRBJ2-3,-,TRBV15,16,-,TGTGCCACCAGCAGAGAGGCGGGAAGGGGCACAGATACGCAGTATTTT,CATSREAGRGTDTQYF
TRBJ2-2,-,TRBV6-5,15,TRBD1,TGTGCCAGCAGAGAACAGGGGTTGGTCACCGGGGAGCTGTTTTTT,CASREQGLVTGELFF